This TCR beta chain was identified during a study of beta chain features in type 1 diabetes. Study-wide findings and caveats: Shorter TCRB CDR3s, moderately but significantly so, marked every one of the four CD4+ subsets in Type 1 diabetes patients. Sequencing used cDNA, and cells with high TCR expression could therefore be over-represented. The study notes PCR might favor shorter templates equally in patients and controls.

This clone was observed a few times. The antigen is not known. Sequenced material consisted of expressed TCRB transcripts (all of the isolated RNA was reverse transcribed). The assay was immunoSEQ multiplex PCR, and TCRdb's table has in-frame clones only and misses some. The repertoire includes 600,000 to 750,000 clones, around 11% of them detected once, and around 0.12% sits in the top ten. Trimming took off 4 bases at V and 4 bases at J, with 17 bases between the two ends. Germline loops: CDR1 SGHRS, CDR2 YFSETQ. The CDR3 covers 15 residues. Sequences were obtained from naive CD4+ T cells from blood. This clonotype originated in a man under 40 with type 1 diabetes. The chain is built from TRBV5-1 and TRBJ1-2; D remains ambiguous. The CDR3 spells CASSPGGGRGYGYTF. Written as DNA, the CDR3 is TGCGCCAGCAGCCCGGGCGGAGGGCGCGGCTATGGCTACACCTTC. Together with reference TRBV5-1 and TRBJ1-2, the CDR3 gives the full variable domain: KAGVTQTPRYLIKTRGQQVTLSCSPISGHRSVSWYQQTPGQGLQFLFEYFSETQRNKGNFPGRFSGRQFSNSRSEMNVSTLELGDSALYLCASSPGGGRGYGYTFGSGTRLTVV.